A selection of T cell receptor beta chains follows, all from one sample in a study of cytomegalovirus exposure and HLA in healthy donors. Assay used: immunoSEQ multiplex PCR; TCRdb lists only in-frame clones, some missing. The sample includes 95,000 to 100,000 clones, approximately 80% of them seen just once. Sequencing used PBMCs. The source is a woman in her fifties or sixties in good health and CMV-seronegative. Both conserved end residues are part of each CDR3. The D gene is left open where the match is weak. Some rows have no size entry. The others give once, few or many, or a class for an expanded clone.

D: NA; J: TRBJ1-5; V: TRBV15; size: NA; DNA: TGTGCCACCAGCAGAGTAAGGAGGGGAGGGGGTCAGCCCCAGCATTTT; CDR3: CATSRVRRGGGQPQHF
D: NA; J: TRBJ2-5; V: TRBV6-6; size: NA; DNA: TGTGCCAGCAGTTATAGGGGCGAGACCCAGTACTTC; CDR3: CASSYRGETQYF
D: TRBD1; J: TRBJ1-1; V: TRBV2; size: few; DNA: TGTGCCAGCATCCAGGACAGGGACACTGAAGCTTTCTTT; CDR3: CASIQDRDTEAFF
D: TRBD1; J: TRBJ2-7; V: TRBV2; size: NA; DNA: TGTGCCAGTAACCGGGACAGAGAAAACGAGCAGTACTTC; CDR3: CASNRDRENEQYF
D: NA; J: TRBJ1-5; V: TRBV28; size: few; DNA: TGTGCCAGCAGACCTACAGGGTTCAATCAGCCCCAGCATTTT; CDR3: CASRPTGFNQPQHF
D: TRBD1; J: TRBJ1-2; V: TRBV28; size: NA; DNA: TGTGCCAGCAGGCAACAGGGGGTAACCTATGGCTACACCTTC; CDR3: CASRQQGVTYGYTF
D: NA; J: TRBJ1-1; V: TRBV6-6; size: NA; DNA: TGTGCCAGCAGTTTAGCAGGGCCGAACACTGAAGCTTTCTTT; CDR3: CASSLAGPNTEAFF
D: TRBD1; J: TRBJ1-5; V: TRBV19; size: NA; DNA: TGTGCCAGTAATTATTGGGACAGTGGGGATCAGCCCCAGCATTTT; CDR3: CASNYWDSGDQPQHF
D: NA; J: TRBJ1-5; V: TRBV7-2; size: NA; DNA: TGTGCCAGCAGCCCGTGGGCCGATCAGCCCCAGCATTTT; CDR3: CASSPWADQPQHF
D: NA; J: TRBJ2-1; V: TRBV5-4; size: NA; DNA: TGTGCCAGCAGCCTGGACAGTTACAATGAGCAGTTCTTC; CDR3: CASSLDSYNEQFF
D: TRBD2; J: TRBJ2-7; V: TRBV7-2; size: NA; DNA: TGTGCCAGCAGCTTAGCCCGGACTAGAAAGGCCTACGAGCAGTACTTC; CDR3: CASSLARTRKAYEQYF
D: TRBD2; J: TRBJ2-3; V: TRBV15; size: NA; DNA: TGTGCCACCAGCAGGCCTCCGGTAGCGGGAACAGATACGCAGTATTTT; CDR3: CATSRPPVAGTDTQYF
D: NA; J: TRBJ1-3; V: TRBV29-1; size: NA; DNA: TGCAGCGTTGGGGGGGGCTCTGGAAACACCATATATTTT; CDR3: CSVGGGSGNTIYF
D: NA; J: TRBJ1-2; V: TRBV7-2; size: NA; DNA: TGTGCCAGCAGCTCCAGGGTTAGCAACTATGGCTACACCTTC; CDR3: CASSSRVSNYGYTF
D: TRBD1; J: TRBJ2-3; V: TRBV7-2; size: NA; DNA: TGTGCCAGCAGCTTCGCCGGGACAGGATCGGATACGCAGTATTTT; CDR3: CASSFAGTGSDTQYF
D: NA; J: TRBJ1-1; V: TRBV6-6; size: NA; DNA: TGTGCCAGCAGTTACCAAGGGGCAACCAACACTGAAGCTTTCTTT; CDR3: CASSYQGATNTEAFF
D: NA; J: TRBJ2-3; V: TRBV7-5; size: NA; DNA: TGTGCCAGAACCAGAACAGATACGCAGTATTTT; CDR3: CARTRTDTQYF
D: NA; J: TRBJ2-7; V: TRBV6-1; size: NA; DNA: TGTGCCAGCAGCGGAAGGGGGAGGGGGTCGGACGAGCAGTACTTC; CDR3: CASSGRGRGSDEQYF
D: TRBD1; J: TRBJ1-1; V: TRBV4-1; size: NA; DNA: TGCGCCAGCAGCCACCCTGGACAGGATAACACTGAAGCTTTCTTT; CDR3: CASSHPGQDNTEAFF
D: NA; J: TRBJ1-4; V: TRBV5-4; size: NA; DNA: TGTGCCAGCAACATAGGACATGATGAAAAACTGTTTTTT; CDR3: CASNIGHDEKLFF
D: NA; J: TRBJ2-7; V: TRBV10-1; size: NA; DNA: TGCGCCAGCAGTGACACTACAGGGCTCCATTACGAGCAGTACTTC; CDR3: CASSDTTGLHYEQYF
D: TRBD1; J: TRBJ2-1; V: TRBV29-1; size: few; DNA: TGCAGCGTTGGGACAGGGAGGATCAACAATGAGCAGTTCTTC; CDR3: CSVGTGRINNEQFF
D: NA; J: TRBJ1-1; V: TRBV4-3; size: NA; DNA: TGCGCCAGCAGCCAAGATCTCGCACGGACGACAGTCGGCACTGAAGCTTTCTTT; CDR3: CASSQDLARTTVGTEAFF
D: NA; J: TRBJ1-2; V: TRBV4-3; size: NA; DNA: TGCGCCAGCAGCCAAGTCTCACAGGCATATGGCTACACCTTC; CDR3: CASSQVSQAYGYTF
D: TRBD1; J: TRBJ2-5; V: TRBV18; size: NA; DNA: TGTGCCAGCTCACCAGAGACAGGGGTTGTAGAGACCCAGTACTTC; CDR3: CASSPETGVVETQYF
D: NA; J: TRBJ1-1; V: TRBV6-5; size: NA; DNA: TGTGCCAGCAGTTACGACAGGACCGGCACTGAAGCTTTCTTT; CDR3: CASSYDRTGTEAFF
D: TRBD1; J: TRBJ2-7; V: TRBV7-9; size: NA; DNA: TGTGCCAGCAGCTCAGTGACAGGGGTCTACGAGCAGTACTTC; CDR3: CASSSVTGVYEQYF
D: TRBD1; J: TRBJ1-2; V: TRBV5-1; size: NA; DNA: TGCGCCAGCAGCCCACAGGGACAGTCCTATGGCTACACCTTC; CDR3: CASSPQGQSYGYTF
D: TRBD1; J: TRBJ1-4; V: TRBV19; size: NA; DNA: TGTGCCAGTAGCCTCGGGACAGTATACGAAAAACTGTTTTTT; CDR3: CASSLGTVYEKLFF
D: NA; J: TRBJ2-1; V: TRBV5-4; size: NA; DNA: TGTGCCAGCAGCTTGGACTTAAGAAGCTCCTACAATGAGCAGTTCTTC; CDR3: CASSLDLRSSYNEQFF
D: NA; J: TRBJ1-2; V: TRBV6-5; size: NA; DNA: TGTGCCAGCAGTTACTCAGGGAGGAGGCTAGACTATGGCTACACCTTC; CDR3: CASSYSGRRLDYGYTF
D: NA; J: TRBJ2-3; V: TRBV29-1; size: few; DNA: TGCAGCGCTCAACGCACCAGCGGCCATCGGGGTACGCAGTATTTT; CDR3: CSAQRTSGHRGTQYF
D: NA; J: TRBJ1-1; V: TRBV28; size: NA; DNA: TGTGCCAGCAGGAGGGCTAGGACTGAAGCTTTCTTT; CDR3: CASRRARTEAFF
D: NA; J: TRBJ2-7; V: TRBV18; size: NA; DNA: TGTGCCAGCTCACCACCGGCAGGGGCGGCCTACGAGCAGTACTTC; CDR3: CASSPPAGAAYEQYF
D: NA; J: TRBJ2-7; V: TRBV6-5; size: NA; DNA: TGTGCCAGCAGTTACCCCGGAGCCTACGAGCAGTACTTC; CDR3: CASSYPGAYEQYF
D: TRBD1; J: TRBJ1-5; V: TRBV7-8; size: NA; DNA: TGTGCCAGCAGCCTAGGACAGGGCAATCAGCCCCAGCATTTT; CDR3: CASSLGQGNQPQHF
D: NA; J: TRBJ2-3; V: TRBV19; size: NA; DNA: TGTGCCAGTAGGGCTTTGGGGAGACAAGATACGCAGTATTTT; CDR3: CASRALGRQDTQYF
D: NA; J: TRBJ2-1; V: TRBV9; size: NA; DNA: TGTGCCAGCAGCGTCGGCGGGGGCCCCCCCAATGAGCAGTTCTTC; CDR3: CASSVGGGPPNEQFF
D: NA; J: TRBJ1-1; V: TRBV5-1; size: NA; DNA: TGCGCCAGCAGCGACGGACAGAACACTGAAGCTTTCTTT; CDR3: CASSDGQNTEAFF
D: NA; J: TRBJ2-7; V: TRBV30; size: NA; DNA: TGTGCCTGTTCAGGTGGGAGCTCCTACGAGCAGTACTTC; CDR3: CACSGGSSYEQYF
D: NA; J: TRBJ2-6; V: TRBV10-2; size: NA; DNA: TGCGCCAGCAACCCAGACTCTGGGGCCAACGTCCTGACTTTC; CDR3: CASNPDSGANVLTF
D: NA; J: TRBJ1-3; V: TRBV28; size: NA; DNA: TGTGCCAGCAGCTCCCCGGGGGTTCCTGGAAACACCATATATTTT; CDR3: CASSSPGVPGNTIYF
D: TRBD2; J: TRBJ2-1; V: TRBV9; size: NA; DNA: TGTGCCAGCAGCGTAAGCGGGAGCTTCAATGAGCAGTTCTTC; CDR3: CASSVSGSFNEQFF
D: NA; J: TRBJ2-7; V: TRBV6-5; size: NA; DNA: TGTGCCAGCAGTTATCAGGCAGGGGACTACGAGCAGTACTTC; CDR3: CASSYQAGDYEQYF
D: TRBD1; J: TRBJ1-6; V: TRBV6-5; size: NA; DNA: TGTGCCAGCAGACACCTCGTGGACAGGGCCTCACCCCTCCACTTT; CDR3: CASRHLVDRASPLHF
D: TRBD1; J: TRBJ2-3; V: TRBV5-6; size: NA; DNA: TGTGCCAGCAGCTTGAGGGTAACAGGGGCCACAGATACGCAGTATTTT; CDR3: CASSLRVTGATDTQYF
D: NA; J: TRBJ2-5; V: TRBV9; size: NA; DNA: TGTGCCAGCAGCCCGAGACAAGGTCAAGAGACCCAGTACTTC; CDR3: CASSPRQGQETQYF
D: NA; J: TRBJ2-2; V: TRBV7-8; size: NA; DNA: TGTGCCAGCAGCTTAGCAGGTCTAGCGAACACCGGGGAGCTGTTTTTT; CDR3: CASSLAGLANTGELFF
D: NA; J: TRBJ2-2; V: TRBV1; size: few; DNA: TGCACCAGCAGTGAACTAGCGGGAGGAGGTACCGGGGAGCTGTTTTTT; CDR3: CTSSELAGGGTGELFF
D: NA; J: TRBJ2-1; V: TRBV29-1; size: few; DNA: TGCAGCGTTGAAGGGGGCCCTTCCTACAATGAGCAGTTCTTC; CDR3: CSVEGGPSYNEQFF
D: NA; J: TRBJ2-5; V: TRBV7-9; size: NA; DNA: TGTGCCAGCAGCTTAGCAACTAGCTGGGTGGAGACCCAGTACTTC; CDR3: CASSLATSWVETQYF
D: NA; J: TRBJ2-5; V: TRBV5-4; size: NA; DNA: TGTGCCAGCAGCCAGGCTGAGACCCAGTACTTC; CDR3: CASSQAETQYF
D: NA; J: TRBJ2-1; V: TRBV2; size: NA; DNA: TGTGCCAGCAGCCCTCGCCAGGCCTTCAATGAGCAGTTCTTC; CDR3: CASSPRQAFNEQFF
D: TRBD1; J: TRBJ2-7; V: TRBV27; size: NA; DNA: TGTGCCAGCAGTTCGACAGGGGAGTACGAGCAGTACTTC; CDR3: CASSSTGEYEQYF
D: NA; J: TRBJ1-2; V: TRBV29-1; size: NA; DNA: TGCAGCGTAGGGGGTCTACAGGGAAAGGATGGCTACACCTTC; CDR3: CSVGGLQGKDGYTF
D: TRBD2; J: TRBJ2-5; V: TRBV5-6; size: NA; DNA: TGTGCCAGCAGCCCGCGACTAGCGGGAGTGGGGGAGACCCAGTACTTC; CDR3: CASSPRLAGVGETQYF
D: NA; J: TRBJ1-1; V: TRBV27; size: NA; DNA: TGTGCCAGCAGTTTAGCATACAGGGTCGATGGCACTGAAGCTTTCTTT; CDR3: CASSLAYRVDGTEAFF
D: TRBD1; J: TRBJ1-2; V: TRBV9; size: NA; DNA: TGTGCCAGCAGCGTAAGACAGGGGTCTGGCTACACCTTC; CDR3: CASSVRQGSGYTF
D: NA; J: TRBJ1-6; V: TRBV11-2; size: NA; DNA: TGTGCCAGCAGCTTAGTCCAGGGTAATTCACCCCTCCACTTT; CDR3: CASSLVQGNSPLHF
D: NA; J: TRBJ2-7; V: TRBV4-1; size: NA; DNA: TGCGCCAGCAGCCAAGAAGTATCGGGAGAGCAGTACTTC; CDR3: CASSQEVSGEQYF